These T cell receptor beta chains were read from a single sample in a study of cytomegalovirus exposure and HLA in healthy donors. This table comes from immunoSEQ multiplex PCR, and its TCRdb copy is limited to in-frame clones, with some not included. This table lists about 130,000 clones. The sequencing input was PBMCs. The receptor set was obtained from a man in his late teens or twenties in good health and CMV-seronegative. Each CDR3 is given with its conserved first and last residue. The D gene is left open where the match is weak.

V	D	J	CDR3	DNA
TRBV5-8	-	TRBJ2-3	CASSLLSSDTQYF	TGTGCCAGCAGCTTGCTTAGCTCAGATACGCAGTATTTT
TRBV7-9	TRBD1	TRBJ1-5	CASSYFNQGVLKPQHF	TGTGCCAGCAGCTACTTCAACCAGGGGGTCTTAAAGCCCCAGCATTTT
TRBV19	-	TRBJ1-2	CASTSGAAGYTF	TGTGCCAGTACGTCAGGGGCCGCTGGCTACACCTTC
TRBV10-3	-	TRBJ2-1	CAIRGGVRDNEQFF	TGTGCCATCAGGGGCGGGGTCCGGGACAATGAGCAGTTCTTC
TRBV6-5	-	TRBJ1-5	CASSARGSNQPQHF	TGTGCCAGCAGTGCCAGAGGTAGCAATCAGCCCCAGCATTTT
TRBV19	-	TRBJ1-5	CASSIGSRSNQPQHF	TGTGCCAGTAGTATAGGGAGTAGGAGCAATCAGCCCCAGCATTTT
TRBV20-1	-	TRBJ2-5	CSARDPRAQYF	TGCAGTGCTAGAGATCCGAGGGCCCAGTACTTC
TRBV19	-	TRBJ2-7	CASSIQVTYEQYF	TGTGCCAGTAGTATACAGGTTACCTACGAGCAGTACTTC
TRBV27	-	TRBJ2-7	CASSPSGVYEQYF	TGTGCCAGCTCCCCCTCCGGGGTCTACGAGCAGTACTTC
TRBV30	TRBD1	TRBJ1-5	CAWSPTGTVKNQPQHF	TGTGCCTGGAGTCCAACCGGGACAGTAAAAAATCAGCCCCAGCATTTT
TRBV2	-	TRBJ2-4	CASSDGQNLNIQYF	TGTGCCAGCAGCGACGGACAGAACTTGAACATTCAGTACTTC
TRBV29-1	TRBD1	TRBJ2-3	CSVGITPRTGRARSDTQYF	TGCAGCGTGGGAATCACTCCTAGGACAGGGAGAGCCCGGTCTGATACGCAGTATTTT
TRBV15	TRBD1	TRBJ1-1	CATSSHRGGVTEAFF	TGTGCCACCAGCAGCCACAGGGGCGGGGTAACTGAAGCTTTCTTT
TRBV7-2	-	TRBJ1-2	CASSPQEGYGYTF	TGTGCCAGCAGCCCTCAGGAGGGTTATGGCTACACCTTC
TRBV5-4	TRBD2	TRBJ2-1	CASSHGGAYNEQFF	TGTGCCAGCAGCCACGGGGGGGCCTACAATGAGCAGTTCTTC
TRBV7-9	-	TRBJ2-7	CASSLTAGLTDEQYF	TGTGCCAGCAGCTTAACCGCGGGGCTAACGGACGAGCAGTACTTC
TRBV11-2	-	TRBJ2-1	CASSLDRTGLYNERVF	TGTGCCAGCAGCTTAGATAGGACTGGATTATACAATGAGAGGGTCTTC
TRBV9	TRBD1	TRBJ2-1	CASSDAGGFNEQFF	TGTGCCAGCAGCGATGCAGGGGGCTTTAATGAGCAGTTCTTC
TRBV19	-	TRBJ1-1	CASLSRRAEAFF	TGTGCCAGTTTGAGCCGGCGGGCTGAAGCTTTCTTT
TRBV19	TRBD1	TRBJ1-1	CASSIAPGQGSSFF	TGTGCCAGTAGTATAGCCCCGGGACAGGGATCGTCTTTCTTT
TRBV28	-	TRBJ1-2	CAEGTPNYGYTF	TGTGCCGAGGGGACACCGAACTATGGCTACACCTTC
TRBV10-1	-	TRBJ2-2	CASSQGWELFF	TGCGCCAGTTCACAGGGATGGGAGCTGTTTTTT
TRBV28	-	TRBJ1-4	CASSPTGGGEKLFF	TGTGCCAGCAGTCCGACCGGGGGGGGTGAAAAACTGTTTTTT
TRBV12-5	TRBD1	TRBJ1-5	CASGRPGQVSGGHQPQHF	TGTGCTAGTGGACGGCCGGGACAGGTCTCCGGGGGCCATCAGCCCCAGCATTTT
TRBV6-6	-	TRBJ2-7	CASSSGGYEQYF	TGTGCCAGCAGCTCAGGAGGCTACGAGCAGTACTTC
TRBV4-3	-	TRBJ1-2	CASSQERDLLYGYTF	TGCGCCAGCAGCCAAGAGCGGGACCTACTCTATGGCTACACCTTC
TRBV6-5	TRBD1	TRBJ1-2	CASSATGARGYTF	TGTGCCAGCAGTGCCACAGGGGCGAGGGGCTACACCTTC
TRBV6-1	TRBD1	TRBJ1-4	CASTRDRGNEKLFF	TGTGCCAGCACCCGAGACAGGGGAAATGAAAAACTGTTTTTT
TRBV28	TRBD1	TRBJ2-7	CASHSRTGTNEQYF	TGTGCCAGCCACTCTAGGACAGGGACAAACGAGCAGTACTTC
TRBV4-1	TRBD1	TRBJ1-5	CASSQDGGTGLSNQPQHF	TGCGCCAGCAGCCAAGATGGGGGGACAGGGCTCAGCAATCAGCCCCAGCATTTT
TRBV7-3	-	TRBJ2-5	CASSLRGTGETQYF	TGTGCCAGCAGCTTACGCGGCACCGGGGAGACCCAGTACTTC
TRBV4-3	-	TRBJ2-2	CASSQETGLMGQLNTGELFF	TGCGCCAGCAGCCAAGAAACGGGACTGATGGGACAGTTAAACACCGGGGAGCTGTTTTTT
TRBV4-3	-	TRBJ2-7	CASSQDSPGLGYEQYF	TGCGCCAGCAGCCAAGATAGTCCGGGTTTAGGCTACGAGCAGTACTTC
TRBV27	TRBD2	TRBJ2-1	CASSWQVGGYNEQFF	TGTGCCAGCAGTTGGCAGGTGGGAGGGTACAATGAGCAGTTCTTC
TRBV5-1	TRBD2	TRBJ2-7	CASSDLRGGLYEQYF	TGCGCCAGCAGCGATTTGCGGGGGGGCCTCTACGAGCAGTACTTC
TRBV4-2	-	TRBJ1-1	CASSQEGRNTEAFF	TGTGCCAGCAGCCAAGAGGGGAGGAACACTGAAGCTTTCTTT
TRBV9	-	TRBJ2-7	CASSVDSHYEQYF	TGTGCCAGCAGCGTGGACAGCCACTACGAGCAGTACTTC
TRBV13	TRBD2	TRBJ2-3	CASTTGTSARDTQYF	TGTGCCAGCACCACCGGGACTAGCGCAAGAGATACGCAGTATTTT
TRBV6-5	TRBD1	TRBJ2-7	CASSYSPDRAGEQYF	TGTGCCAGCAGTTACTCACCGGACAGGGCAGGGGAGCAGTACTTC
TRBV7-6	TRBD2	TRBJ2-5	CASSLSGTSGGQGTQYF	TGTGCCAGCAGCTTAAGCGGGACTAGCGGGGGGCAGGGGACCCAGTACTTC
TRBV12-5	TRBD1	TRBJ2-3	CASGPPSTGATDTQYF	TGTGCTAGTGGCCCCCCCTCGACAGGGGCTACAGATACGCAGTATTTT
TRBV7-9	-	TRBJ2-7	CASSLAGTGYEQYF	TGTGCCAGCAGCTTAGCGGGTACGGGCTACGAGCAGTACTTC
TRBV6-5	-	TRBJ2-7	CASSRSGTGIYEQYF	TGTGCCAGCAGCAGAAGCGGGACAGGTATATACGAGCAGTACTTC
TRBV28	TRBD2	TRBJ2-7	CASSPQERGSYEQYF	TGTGCCAGCAGTCCCCAGGAGCGGGGGTCCTACGAGCAGTACTTC
TRBV7-8	TRBD1	TRBJ2-6	CASSADRGSGANVLTF	TGTGCCAGCAGCGCGGACAGGGGCTCTGGGGCCAACGTCCTGACTTTC
TRBV9	-	TRBJ2-2	CASSVDIGELFF	TGTGCCAGCAGCGTAGACATCGGGGAGCTGTTTTTT
TRBV28	-	TRBJ2-1	CASSSGGASSYEQFF	TGTGCCAGCAGTTCCGGCGGGGCGTCTAGCTATGAGCAGTTCTTC
TRBV5-1	TRBD2	TRBJ2-7	CASGPSGPSYEQYF	TGCGCCAGCGGTCCTAGCGGACCTTCCTACGAGCAGTACTTC
TRBV19	TRBD1	TRBJ1-1	CASRHGTGKVEAFF	TGTGCCAGTAGGCATGGGACAGGGAAAGTTGAAGCTTTCTTT
TRBV7-9	TRBD2	TRBJ2-7	CASSPTLGLSGGAYEQYF	TGTGCCAGCAGCCCGACATTGGGTTTAAGCGGGGGGGCCTACGAGCAGTACTTC
TRBV30	-	TRBJ1-1	CAWSRGVTEAFF	TGTGCCTGGAGCAGGGGAGTGACTGAAGCTTTCTTT
TRBV7-9	TRBD1	TRBJ2-7	CASSPTQGPHEQYF	TGTGCCAGCAGCCCCACACAGGGGCCACACGAGCAGTACTTC
TRBV19	TRBD2	TRBJ2-7	CASSYGLGVPYEQYF	TGTGCCAGTAGTTATGGACTAGGGGTGCCCTACGAGCAGTACTTC
TRBV18	-	TRBJ1-1	CASFRSTGRGTEAFF	TGTGCCAGCTTTCGTTCAACAGGGAGGGGCACTGAAGCTTTCTTT
TRBV2	-	TRBJ2-3	CASSEATYTDTQYF	TGTGCCAGCAGTGAAGCTACCTACACAGATACGCAGTATTTT
TRBV28	-	TRBJ1-5	CASSFWEGTGNQPQHF	TGTGCCAGCAGTTTCTGGGAGGGAACCGGCAATCAGCCCCAGCATTTT
TRBV6-5	-	TRBJ2-7	CASSYGGHEQYF	TGTGCCAGCAGTTACGGGGGCCACGAGCAGTACTTC
TRBV21-1	-	TRBJ1-5	CATLQGVPPQHF	TGTGCCACCTTACAGGGAGTCCCGCCCCAGCATTTT